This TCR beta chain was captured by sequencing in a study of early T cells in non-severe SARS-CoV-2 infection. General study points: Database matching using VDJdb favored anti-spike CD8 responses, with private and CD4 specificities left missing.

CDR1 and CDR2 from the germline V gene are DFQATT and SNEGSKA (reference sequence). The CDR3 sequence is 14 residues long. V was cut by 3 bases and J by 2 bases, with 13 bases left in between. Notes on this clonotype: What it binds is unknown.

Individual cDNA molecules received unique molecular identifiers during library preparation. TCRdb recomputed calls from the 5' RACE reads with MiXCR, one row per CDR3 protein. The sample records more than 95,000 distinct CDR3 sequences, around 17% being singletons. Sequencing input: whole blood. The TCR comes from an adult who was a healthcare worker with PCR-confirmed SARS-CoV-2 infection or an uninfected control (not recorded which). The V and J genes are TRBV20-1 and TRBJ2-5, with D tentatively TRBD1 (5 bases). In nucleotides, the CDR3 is TGCAGTGCTAGGAAGGGGTCCGGTCAAGAGACCCAGTACTTC. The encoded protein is CSARKGSGQETQYF.